This TCR beta chain was captured in a study of cytomegalovirus exposure and HLA in healthy donors (dated by TCRdb to 2015 to 2018). Broadly, across the study: In an earlier analysis of 450 to 750 of the donors, about 270 Gb of sequence data and 90 million to 120 million unique TCR beta sequences from roughly 190 million T cells were reported. Every discovery cohort repertoire had been produced on one sequencing platform. The study profiled the T cell repertoires of 666 subjects by immunosequencing and related them to cytomegalovirus serostatus. Genome-wide SNP genotypes for about 65% of the roughly 670 donors were used in a later genetic analysis, which treated that subset as a discovery cohort. Four or five DR-DQ haplotypes were handled as single units for association and clustering, since linkage in the cohort was strong. Besides the first cohort of 500 to 700 subjects, a separate validation cohort made up of roughly 120 different subjects was used. The number of typed donors differed by locus: roughly 629-630 for A, B, C, DRB1 and DQB1; about 520 for DQA1; fewer than 610 for DPA1; and about 470 for DPB1. Alongside the repertoire data, information on donor age, sex, ethnicity and CMV serostatus was compiled. On average, roughly 250,000 unique TCR beta nucleotide sequences were sequenced per donor among some 420 genotyped donors of the cohort, with 15% to 20% of those sequences being non-productive. HLA typing included class I and class II loci at four-digit resolution. To predict cytomegalovirus infection status, the study brought together high-throughput TCR immunosequencing, statistical association of individual TCRs with disease status, and machine learning. Of the 300 to 450 genotyped donors, 65% to 90% were placed in the genetic ancestry cluster associated with self-reported Caucasian donors. An earlier analysis of about 620 of the donors applied high-throughput TCR beta sequencing to assess whether each TCR beta V gene segment acted as functional or pseudogenic. The later analysis used no new phenotypic data to find candidate immune exposures, relying instead on TCR beta sequences and their occurrence across donors. About 300 gigabases of sequencing data and 78 million or so unique TCR sequences were included in an early release covering about 700 HLA-typed donors. The study aimed to test whether signatures of past pathogen exposure could be identified by cataloging public T cell receptors. To study patterns of TCR occurrence, a later analysis re-analyzed previously published TCR beta repertoires from 666 donors and added high-resolution HLA genotyping.

Cut back by 4 bases and 1 base, the V and J ends lie 23 bases apart. CDR1 SGHRS and CDR2 YFSETQ are derived from the germline V gene. The CDR3 contains 18 residues, cysteine and phenylalanine counted. Solely the CDR3 DNA is kept, with 54 bases framed from the first base. Points the paper makes about the study in general: According to a later analysis, most CMV-associated TCR beta chains appeared to be HLA-restricted, and the HLA associations seemed to be driven largely by CMV exposure. A total of 150 or so TCR beta chains were listed by the study as associated with cytomegalovirus. Most TCR sequences were seen in very few donors, while some public TCRs were found in many individuals. Some IMGT-functional V segments, including TRBV6-2 and TRBV6-3, could not be distinguished by the 87-base-pair reads and were therefore excluded. At a false discovery rate of 0.05, a later analysis linked some 18,000 TCR beta sequences to specific HLA alleles. HLA typing was unavailable for some donors at each locus, so association tests used only the typed subset. A later genetic analysis reported fewer N-insertions in productive TCRs among donors in an Asian-associated ancestry cluster than the roughly 640-donor mean. The sequencing pipeline was judged likely to have produced a cluster of highly shared sequence variants as a technical artifact. In a later analysis, several top co-occurrence clusters were reported to appear linked to parvovirus B19, influenza, CMV and Epstein-Barr virus. In vitro tests confirmed that a few of the cytomegalovirus-associated TCR beta chains recognize cytomegalovirus antigens. The authors suggested that the approach could potentially be extended to other disease states and immunological phenotypes. In a later analysis, the rate of TCR association differed among HLA loci, with DRB1 alleles having the most associated TCRs and HLA-C alleles having the fewest. Presence/absence analyses assumed roughly uniform sequencing depth across donors, an assumption that may not hold. Assigning TCR associations to individual alleles was difficult when HLA alleles, especially DR and DQ, strongly co-occurred. About 17 rarely observed V segments, including chromosome 9 orphons, were excluded from the earlier analysis of about 610 of the donors because counts were too low. An earlier analysis of 587 of the donors showed that most TCR beta V segments appeared in productive rearrangements either about 87% or about 30% of the time, which broadly matched IMGT annotations. In this cohort, only TCR beta chains were sequenced, and detectable features were limited by the absence of alpha or paired-chain data. In a later analysis, HLA-associated TCR beta chains showed more clonal expansion and lower generation probabilities than non-associated chains that were equally common. Linkage disequilibrium might explain the correlated functional status among segregating V segments, but an unknown experimental factor could not be excluded. The classifier was reported to diagnose cytomegalovirus status with high specificity and sensitivity in both the original and validation cohorts. A further reported finding was that TCR beta sequences accurately predicted the HLA-A and HLA-B alleles for most subjects in the first cohort. An association between a missense DCLRE1C variant and V-gene and J-gene trimming of TCR beta chains was found in a later genetic analysis and replicated in an independent cohort. For the cohort, immune exposure information was limited to CMV serostatus.

Library preparation was by the immunoSEQ multiplex PCR assay. For the multiplex PCR, a mixture combining 60 forward primers for TCR Vbeta segments and 13 reverse primers for TCR Jbeta segments was used. Amplification of the CDR3 region of rearranged TCR beta genes was performed with a multiplex PCR assay on genomic DNA. Amplified TCR beta libraries were sequenced as 87-base-pair reads on the Illumina HiSeq System. The study's own analysis went as follows. In a later analysis, some 80 million unique TCR beta chains were counted across the roughly 670 repertoires, and some 10 million of these chains were shared by at least two donors. A nearest-neighbor algorithm error-corrected the raw reads and collapsed the reads into unique sequences, merging closely related sequences to remove PCR and sequencing errors. To assign V, D and J gene segments, CDR3 sequences were aligned to IMGT reference sequences. Each retained sequence needed at least a six-nucleotide match to both a V gene segment and a J gene segment. Rearrangements were classified as productive when the CDR3 lacked stop codons and remained in frame with V and J, and all other rearrangements were classified as non-productive. CDR3 was defined by IMGT convention, running from the second conserved V-encoded cysteine to the conserved J-encoded phenylalanine. In an earlier analysis of approximately 500 of the donors, sequences lacking an unambiguous match to a single V gene segment were excluded. An earlier analysis of approximately 590 of the donors classified V segments as functional when productive rearrangements were above 56.7% and as segregating when the standard deviation between donors was above 5%. A statistical classification framework was developed to diagnose cytomegalovirus status using the catalog of TCR beta chain sequences. A later analysis assigned V and J genes by comparing TCR nucleotide sequences with IMGT/GENE-DB human TR gene sequences. The TCRdist pipeline was used in a later analysis to assign CDR3 sequences and most-parsimonious VDJ recombination scenarios. A later analysis defined each TCR beta chain by its CDR3 amino acid sequence plus V-gene family, and excluded reads lacking a unique V-gene family. A later analysis removed 600 or so highly shared, low-generation-probability nucleotide sequences to deal with suspected cross-contamination and a sequencing artifact. In a later analysis, a clonal expansion index for each public chain was calculated from normalized within-repertoire ranks of inferred template counts. In a later analysis, generation probabilities were computed using a VDJ recombination model fitted to out-of-frame rearrangements, and the results were checked against IGoR. In a later analysis, TCR-TCR, TCR-HLA and TCR-CMV co-occurrence was scored with hypergeometric tests, and a repertoire-size bias correction was applied to TCR pairs. False discovery rates were estimated in a later analysis by permuting HLA or CMV assignments 20 times. In a later analysis, co-occurring TCRs were grouped using DBSCAN, and TCRdist sequence similarity was added for clustering within HLA-allele-positive subsets. Repertoires with fewer than 30,000 or more than 120,000 public chains were left out of co-occurrence clustering, as were a handful of repertoires with anomalous nucleotide sharing. Not all clones reach the TCRdb copy of this immuneACCESS table, which keeps in-frame sequences only. Checked studies attribute under half of the gap to unresolved V genes and leave the rest unexplained. V and J calls and clone size are given by that table; D and trimming were obtained from the DNA. The sample includes some 150,000 clones, with roughly four fifths observed a single time. The ten largest clones represent around 4.1% of the sample.

In total, fewer than 750 healthy bone marrow donors made up the cohort. At the time of sampling, all cohort members were nominally healthy, though unrecorded immune exposures were likely present. The donor was CMV seropositive and belonged to the group of 250 to 300 seropositive cohort members. Each donor provided a peripheral blood sample, and peripheral blood mononuclear cells were used for TCR beta sequencing. The Qiagen DNeasy Blood Extraction Kit was used to extract genomic DNA from the blood cell samples. As concerns this clone: This clone's antigen is unknown. The record has no base qualities; no much larger clone is one base away.

The receptor chain draws on TRBV5-1 and TRBJ1-2; the D segment could be TRBD1, given 6 matching bases. The sample was PBMCs. The clonotype comes from a man between 40 and 49 years old in good health and CMV-seropositive. The CDR3 protein sequence reads: CASSAPGGRSLVNYGYTF. The bases are TGCGCCAGCAGCGCCCCGGGGGGGCGCAGTCTTGTTAACTATGGCTACACCTTC. Here the CDR3 is joined to the reference TRBV5-1 and TRBJ1-2 genes, and the full variable domain is: KAGVTQTPRYLIKTRGQQVTLSCSPISGHRSVSWYQQTPGQGLQFLFEYFSETQRNKGNFPGRFSGRQFSNSRSEMNVSTLELGDSALYLCASSAPGGRSLVNYGYTFGSGTRLTVV.